This record concerns one T cell receptor (beta chain) sequence. Its antigen is not known. Data came from immunoSEQ multiplex PCR; TCRdb stores just in-frame clones and leaves some out. Of 200,000 to 300,000 clones listed, roughly 91% are singletons. The data are from a study of cytomegalovirus exposure and HLA in healthy donors. Study as a whole: The same platform was used for the roughly 130 validation repertoires as for the roughly 700 first-cohort repertoires, as reported in a later analysis.

General study points: Most TCR sequences were uncommon, yet certain public TCRs appeared in many donors. 150 or so TCR beta chains were listed as cytomegalovirus-associated.

This CDR3 comprises 13 residues. The ends were cut back, 11 bases at V and 5 bases at J, with 15 bases in the middle. Germline V CDR1 and CDR2: MGHRA, YSYEKL. Specimen: PBMCs. This TCR was sampled from a woman in her twenties or thirties in good health and CMV-seronegative. The chain recombines TRBV4-1 with TRBJ2-2, with D unresolved. The CDR3 DNA sequence: TGCGCCTGTGCTAGGGCGGATACCGGGGAGCTGTTTTTT. Amino acids: CACARADTGELFF.